The entry below gives a single T cell receptor (beta chain) sequence along with its context. What it binds is unknown. The data belong to a study of T cell responses to AZD1222 COVID-19 vaccine. Findings and caveats of the study: Spike-specific TCR depth and breadth grew after two AZD1222 doses. Sampling that yielded the repertoires occurred only after the peak T cell response.

Sequencing used immunoSEQ multiplex PCR; TCRdb keeps in-frame clones, though not all of them. The table includes roughly 120,000 clones, around 88% detected once. Trimming cost V 1 base and J 3 bases, with 16 bases left between them. This CDR3 comprises 16 residues. From germline, CDR1 is SGHAT and CDR2 FQNNGV. The specimen comprised peripheral blood, sampled on day 0 of AZD1222 vaccination. This sequence originates from an adult in good health. V usage is TRBV11-2 and J usage is TRBJ2-7; tentatively, D is TRBD2 (6 bases). CDR3: CASSLGAGRFFYEQYF. The CDR3, as DNA: TGTGCCAGCAGCTTAGGGGCGGGACGGTTCTTCTACGAGCAGTACTTC. Supplemented by reference TRBV11-2 and TRBJ2-7, the full variable domain reads EAGVAQSPRYKIIEKRQSVAFWCNPISGHATLYWYQQILGQGPKLLIQFQNNGVVDDSQLPKDRFSAERLKGVDSTLKIQPAKLEDSAVYLCASSLGAGRFFYEQYFGPGTRLTVT.